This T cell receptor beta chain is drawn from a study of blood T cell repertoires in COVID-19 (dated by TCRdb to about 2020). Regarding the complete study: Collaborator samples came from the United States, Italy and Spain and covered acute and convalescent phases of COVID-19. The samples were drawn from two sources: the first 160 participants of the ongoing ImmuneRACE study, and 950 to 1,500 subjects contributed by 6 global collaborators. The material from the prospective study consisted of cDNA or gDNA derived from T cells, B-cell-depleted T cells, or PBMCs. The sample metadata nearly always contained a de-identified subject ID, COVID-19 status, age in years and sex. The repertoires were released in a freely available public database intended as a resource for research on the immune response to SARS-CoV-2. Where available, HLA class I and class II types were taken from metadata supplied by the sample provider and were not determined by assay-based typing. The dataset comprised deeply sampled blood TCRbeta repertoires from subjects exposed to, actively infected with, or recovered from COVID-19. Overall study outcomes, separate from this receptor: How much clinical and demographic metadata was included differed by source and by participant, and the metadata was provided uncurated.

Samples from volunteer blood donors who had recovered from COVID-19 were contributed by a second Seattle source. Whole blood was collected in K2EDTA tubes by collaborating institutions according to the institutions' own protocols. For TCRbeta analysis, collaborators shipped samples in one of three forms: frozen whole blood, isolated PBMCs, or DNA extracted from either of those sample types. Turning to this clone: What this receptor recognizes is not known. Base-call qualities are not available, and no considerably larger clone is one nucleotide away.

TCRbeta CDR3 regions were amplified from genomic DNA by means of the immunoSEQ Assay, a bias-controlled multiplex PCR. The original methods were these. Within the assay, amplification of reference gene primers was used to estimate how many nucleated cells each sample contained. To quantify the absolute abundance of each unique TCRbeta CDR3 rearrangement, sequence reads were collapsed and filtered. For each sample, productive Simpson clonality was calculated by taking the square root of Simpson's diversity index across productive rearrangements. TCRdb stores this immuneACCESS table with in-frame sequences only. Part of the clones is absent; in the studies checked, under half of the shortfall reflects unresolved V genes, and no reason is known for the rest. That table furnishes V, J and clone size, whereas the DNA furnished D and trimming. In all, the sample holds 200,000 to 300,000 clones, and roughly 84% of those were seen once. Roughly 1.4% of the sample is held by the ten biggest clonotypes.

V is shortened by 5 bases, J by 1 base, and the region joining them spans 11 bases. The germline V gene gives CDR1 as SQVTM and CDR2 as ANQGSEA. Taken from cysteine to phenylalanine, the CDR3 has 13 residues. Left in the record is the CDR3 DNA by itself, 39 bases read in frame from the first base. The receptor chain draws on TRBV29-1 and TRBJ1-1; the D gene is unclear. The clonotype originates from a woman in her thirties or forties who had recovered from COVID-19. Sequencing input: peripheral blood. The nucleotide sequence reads TGCAGCGTTCGTCGTTCCTGGAACACTGAAGCTTTCTTT. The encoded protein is CSVRRSWNTEAFF.